The entry that follows covers one T cell receptor beta chain sequence. Its antigen remains unknown. Other nucleotide sequences in the sample specify the same CDR3. The V end was cut by 0 bases, the J end by 5 bases, with 8 bases between. This CDR3 has 13 amino acids. Germline CDR1 is SGHDT and CDR2 is YYEEEE. This specimen belongs to a study of shared clonotypes between healthy human individuals. For the study at large: The donor group consisted of two women and a few men, aged 18 to 49. Every donor yielded three CD4 naive, three CD4 memory, two CD8 naive and one CD8 memory plate. Broader study findings: Among non-shared clonotypes, generation probabilities were lower than among those shared by all four donors. Naive subsets tended to show greater estimated richness than memory subsets.

The assay was immunoSEQ multiplex PCR, and TCRdb's table has in-frame clones only and misses some. The sample comprises some 2.4 million clones, approximately 93% of which are singletons, and more than 0.35% rests with the top ten. The clonotype comes from a man between 18 and 29 years old in good health. Some clones in this sample may be carry-over from other donors' samples. The specimen was naive CD4+ T cells from PBMCs. This sample's subset: CD45RA+ positively selected. This rearrangement joins TRBV5-6 to TRBJ1-2; D might be TRBD1 (6 bases). This CDR3 is CASSLGRGYGYTF. In nucleotides, the CDR3 is TGTGCCAGCAGCTTGGGGAGGGGGTATGGCTACACCTTC. Complete variable domain (other parts from reference TRBV5-6 and TRBJ1-2): DAGVTQSPTHLIKTRGQQVTLRCSPKSGHDTVSWYQQALGQGPQFIFQYYEEEERQRGNFPDRFSGHQFPNYSSELNVNALLLGDSALYLCASSLGRGYGYTFGSGTRLTVV.